The TCR beta chain described here comes from a study of blood T cell repertoires in COVID-19. Study background: PBMCs, B-cell-depleted T cells, or T cells provided the cDNA or gDNA that made up the material.

The V and J ends lost 3 bases and 0 bases, in that order; junction bases with no gene match: 3. This CDR3 spans 15 amino acids. Germline loops: CDR1 SGHTA, CDR2 FQGNSA. Assay used: immunoSEQ multiplex PCR; TCRdb lists only in-frame clones, some missing. The sample lists over 85,000 clones; 70% to 80% were seen once. The sequencing sample was made of peripheral blood. The chain is built from TRBV7-2 and TRBJ2-3; 7 nucleotides line up with TRBD2. The TCR was taken from a human donor in a cohort sampled during active COVID-19. The CDR3 region is CASSFSGQSTDTQYF. CDR3 nucleotide sequence: TGTGCCAGCAGCTTTAGCGGGCAAAGCACAGATACGCAGTATTTT. Full variable domain (outside the CDR3, taken from reference TRBV7-2 and TRBJ2-3): GAGVSQSPSNKVTEKGKDVELRCDPISGHTALYWYRQSLGQGLEFLIYFQGNSAPDKSGLPSDRFSAERTGGSVSTLTIQRTQQEDSAVYLCASSFSGQSTDTQYFGPGTRLTVL.